This TCR beta chain was obtained from a study of molecular identifiers for immune sequencing clone quantification. Study results and limitations: Should identical TCR molecules share a barcode, the sizes of highly expanded clones could be underestimated. Clones exceeding 20 RNA copies carried over 97% of effector molecules but under 1% of naive-cell molecules.

The CDR3 is 15 residues long. The germline CDR1 and CDR2 sequences are SGHTA and FQGTGA. Library preparation followed earlier protocols using designated TCR primers. TCRdb re-called the PCR reads with MiXCR, one entry per CDR3 protein. The repertoire holds 50,000 to 65,000 distinct CDR3 sequences, with about 25% as singletons. Regarding this clonotype: Its antigen remains unidentified. Relative to the germline gene, one junction end is altered; a read error may explain this.

The J gene is TRBJ2-7, the V gene TRBV7-3, with TRBD2 identical over 8 bases. This receptor was taken from a human donor in good health. Some libraries in this study had Jurkat cell RNA spiked in. The sequenced sample was naive CD8+ T cells from blood, with Jurkat cell RNA spiked in. The subset denotes: FACS-sorted CD8+CD4-CCR7+CD45RA+ naive T cells. CDR3 nucleotides: TGTGCCAGCGGCTTAAATAGCGGGACCGCCTACGAGCAGTACTTC. Translating gives CASGLNSGTAYEQYF.